Listed below are T cell receptor beta chains from one sample, sequenced in a study of radiotherapy plus CTLA-4 blockade in lung cancer. Using immunoSEQ multiplex PCR, the repertoire was profiled, and TCRdb retains in-frame clones only, with some absent. The data hold some 110,000 clones, with roughly four fifths observed a single time. This sample comprised peripheral blood, obtained from a patient treated with radiotherapy plus ipilimumab. The receptor set was obtained from a human donor with non-small cell lung cancer that progressed on radiotherapy plus ipilimumab. Some clones in this sample may be carry-over from other donors' samples. Each CDR3 is given with its conserved first and last residue. The order of the fields is CDR3 DNA, CDR3 protein, V gene, J gene, D gene, clone size. The D gene is left open where the match is weak. A row's size may be missing; if present it is once, few, many or a size class.

DNA: TGTGCCTGGCAGGCCGGGACAGGGGGTCGGGGTGGCTACACCTTC
CDR3: CAWQAGTGGRGGYTF
V: TRBV30
J: TRBJ1-2
D: TRBD1
size: -

DNA: TGTGCCAGCAGCCCACGGGCAGTCCCCTACGAGCAGTACTTC
CDR3: CASSPRAVPYEQYF
V: TRBV5-4
J: TRBJ2-7
D: -
size: few

DNA: TGCGCCAGCAGCCAAGATAGGCAGGGGCAGGGGAATTATGGCTACACCTTC
CDR3: CASSQDRQGQGNYGYTF
V: TRBV4-1
J: TRBJ1-2
D: -
size: once

DNA: TGTGCCAGCACTGCGCGGGGGAGAAGCACAGATACGCAGTATTTT
CDR3: CASTARGRSTDTQYF
V: TRBV9
J: TRBJ2-3
D: TRBD2
size: -

DNA: TGTGCCAGTAGTCTTCTTTTGGGGAACATTCAGTACTTC
CDR3: CASSLLLGNIQYF
V: TRBV19
J: TRBJ2-4
D: -
size: -

DNA: TGTGCCAGCAGTTTATCAGGGTTAGGCTACGAGCAGTACTTC
CDR3: CASSLSGLGYEQYF
V: TRBV27
J: TRBJ2-7
D: -
size: -

DNA: TGTGCCACCTCACCGGGACTAGCGGGGACTGAGCAGTTCTTC
CDR3: CATSPGLAGTEQFF
V: TRBV6-6
J: TRBJ2-1
D: TRBD2
size: -

DNA: TGTGCCAGCAGCGTAGTACCTGGGCCCGGCTACACCTTC
CDR3: CASSVVPGPGYTF
V: TRBV9
J: TRBJ1-2
D: -
size: -

DNA: TGTGCCAGCAGCTTGGTCGGGACAGTTTACGAGCAGTACTTC
CDR3: CASSLVGTVYEQYF
V: TRBV5-8
J: TRBJ2-7
D: TRBD1
size: -

DNA: TGCGCCAGCAGCCAGAAGGGTAGTAGTTCTGAAGCTTTCTTT
CDR3: CASSQKGSSSEAFF
V: TRBV5-1
J: TRBJ1-1
D: -
size: -

DNA: TGTGCCAGCAGTGACCGGGGACTAGCGGGGGTATACTCCTACAATGAGCAGTTCTTC
CDR3: CASSDRGLAGVYSYNEQFF
V: TRBV2
J: TRBJ2-1
D: TRBD2
size: once

DNA: TGTGCCAGCTCACCACTGCTCGGGGAAGGGCTGAGTTATGGCTACACCTTC
CDR3: CASSPLLGEGLSYGYTF
V: TRBV18
J: TRBJ1-2
D: -
size: -

DNA: TGTGCCAGCAGTTTCTTCCCCTTAGGTAGGACGCTTAGGGAGCAGTTCTTC
CDR3: CASSFFPLGRTLREQFF
V: TRBV27
J: TRBJ2-1
D: -
size: -

DNA: TGTGCCAGTAGTCCTTCTGCCGAGCTCTCCGGTACGCAGTATTTT
CDR3: CASSPSAELSGTQYF
V: TRBV19
J: TRBJ2-3
D: -
size: -

DNA: TGTGCCATCAGTGACCCCGGGGAGGCGGATGGCTACACCTTC
CDR3: CAISDPGEADGYTF
V: TRBV10-3
J: TRBJ1-2
D: -
size: -

DNA: TGTGCCAGCAGCCGCGACAGGAGCTACCAAGAGACCCAGTACTTC
CDR3: CASSRDRSYQETQYF
V: TRBV7-2
J: TRBJ2-5
D: -
size: -

DNA: TGCAGCGCCTCAAACAGGGGCGGCACTGAAGCTTTCTTT
CDR3: CSASNRGGTEAFF
V: TRBV29-1
J: TRBJ1-1
D: TRBD1
size: -

DNA: TGCAGCGCCCTAGGACAGGGGAATAGCGAGCAGTACTTC
CDR3: CSALGQGNSEQYF
V: TRBV29-1
J: TRBJ2-7
D: TRBD1
size: -

DNA: TGCGCCAGCAGATCTGGGACAACCAACACCGGGGAGCTGTTTTTT
CDR3: CASRSGTTNTGELFF
V: TRBV5-1
J: TRBJ2-2
D: -
size: -

DNA: TGTGCCAGCTCACAGGGGGCTAAGACAGATACGCAGTATTTT
CDR3: CASSQGAKTDTQYF
V: TRBV18
J: TRBJ2-3
D: TRBD1
size: -

DNA: TGTGCCACCAGCAGAGTGTGGGCAGCGAACACTGAAGCTTTCTTT
CDR3: CATSRVWAANTEAFF
V: TRBV15
J: TRBJ1-1
D: -
size: -

DNA: TGTGCCAGCAGCCCTTATAGCGGGGGCCTGGAGCAGTACTTC
CDR3: CASSPYSGGLEQYF
V: TRBV5-4
J: TRBJ2-7
D: TRBD2
size: -

DNA: TGTGCCAGCAGCGTGACGGGAGACTCTGGGGCCAACGTCCTGACTTTC
CDR3: CASSVTGDSGANVLTF
V: TRBV4-2
J: TRBJ2-6
D: -
size: medium-sized

DNA: TGCGCCAGCAGCTTGGGGGGGAGCAATCAGCCCCAGCATTTT
CDR3: CASSLGGSNQPQHF
V: TRBV5-1
J: TRBJ1-5
D: -
size: few

DNA: TGTGCCAGCAGCTTAACGGCTACAAGCACCAAAAACACTGAAGCTTTCTTT
CDR3: CASSLTATSTKNTEAFF
V: TRBV7-3
J: TRBJ1-1
D: -
size: -

DNA: TGCAGCAACTACAGGGTTGAGCAGTTCTTC
CDR3: CSNYRVEQFF
V: TRBV20-1
J: TRBJ2-1
D: -
size: -

DNA: TGTGCCAGCAGCCACCACAGGGGGGATGAGGAGACCCAGTACTTC
CDR3: CASSHHRGDEETQYF
V: TRBV7-8
J: TRBJ2-5
D: TRBD1
size: once

DNA: TGTGCCAGCAGGATGGACAGCTCCTACGAGCAGTACTTC
CDR3: CASRMDSSYEQYF
V: TRBV6-5
J: TRBJ2-7
D: -
size: -

DNA: TGTGCCAGCGGGGCTAGCGGGGCGACAGATACGCAGTATTTT
CDR3: CASGASGATDTQYF
V: TRBV6-1
J: TRBJ2-3
D: TRBD2
size: -

DNA: TGTGCCAGCAGCTCAAATAATTCACCCCTCCACTTT
CDR3: CASSSNNSPLHF
V: TRBV27
J: TRBJ1-6
D: -
size: -

DNA: TGCGCCAGCAGCCAAGTGGTCAGCTCTGGGGCCAACGTCCTGACTTTC
CDR3: CASSQVVSSGANVLTF
V: TRBV4-3
J: TRBJ2-6
D: -
size: -

DNA: TGCGCCATCCCGTGGGGGGGGGATGGCTACACCTTC
CDR3: CAIPWGGDGYTF
V: TRBV5-1
J: TRBJ1-2
D: -
size: -

DNA: TGCGCCAGCAGCTTGGCGGGACTAGCGGGGGGTGCAGATACGCAGTATTTT
CDR3: CASSLAGLAGGADTQYF
V: TRBV5-1
J: TRBJ2-3
D: TRBD2
size: -